One sample yielded the 30 T cell receptor beta chains listed below, sequenced in a study of T cell responses to AZD1222 COVID-19 vaccine. Libraries were prepared by immunoSEQ multiplex PCR; TCRdb keeps only in-frame clonotypes and omits some of them. The sample gives tens of thousands of clones, roughly 82% of which show up once; approximately 5.4% is in the top ten. Sequences were derived from peripheral blood, sampled on day 0 of AZD1222 vaccination. These receptors were taken from an adult in good health.

V is TRBV9 and J is TRBJ2-1; 8 bases line up with TRBD1. V lost 7 bases and J lost 9; bases outside the gene matches: 9. CDR1 SGDLS and CDR2 YYNGEE come from the germline V gene. The CDR3 is 13 residues long. As DNA, the CDR3 is TGTGCCAGCGGACAGGGCGGGAACCGTGAGCAGTTCTTC. It translates to CASGQGGNREQFF.

This chain connects TRBV5-4 to TRBJ1-4; D not resolved. This CDR3 is built from 16 residues. Trimming cost V 0 bases and J 0 bases, with 9 bases left between them. Germline V gives CDR1 SGHNT, CDR2 YYREEE (reference sequence). CDR3 sequence reads: CASSLAGESTNEKLFF. The CDR3 nucleotides are TGTGCCAGCAGCTTGGCCGGAGAATCAACTAATGAAAAACTGTTTTTT. Based on the CDR3 plus reference TRBV5-4 and TRBJ1-4, the full variable domain is ETGVTQSPTHLIKTRGQQVTLRCSSQSGHNTVSWYQQALGQGPQFIFQYYREEENGRGNFPPRFSGLQFPNYSSELNVNALELDDSALYLCASSLAGESTNEKLFFGSGTQLSVL.

This clone was observed a few times. V is TRBV2 and J is TRBJ1-5, with a possible D match to TRBD1 (5 bases). Germline assignment: CDR1 SNHLY and CDR2 FYNNEI. The CDR3 is 14 residues long. Deletions cut 2 bases from V and 6 bases from J, with 11 bases between. The CDR3: CASSEQGMVQPQHF. CDR3 sequence (DNA): TGTGCCAGCAGTGAACAGGGAATGGTTCAGCCCCAGCATTTT. Full variable domain (outside the CDR3, taken from reference TRBV2 and TRBJ1-5): EPEVTQTPSHQVTQMGQEVILRCVPISNHLYFYWYRQILGQKVEFLVSFYNNEISEKSEIFDDQFSVERPDGSNFTLKIRSTKLEDSAMYFCASSEQGMVQPQHFGDGTRLSIL.

The rearrangement joins TRBV5-4 to TRBJ2-7, with 8 bases identical to TRBD1. Unmatched junction bases numbered 6, after V lost 2 bases and J lost 5 bases. Per germline, CDR1 SGHNT and CDR2 YYREEE (reference sequence). The CDR3 runs to 14 residues. This CDR3 reads CASSFGRGLDEQYF. In DNA form, the CDR3 reads TGTGCCAGCAGCTTCGGCAGGGGGCTCGACGAGCAGTACTTC.

V gene TRBV4-2 combines with J gene TRBJ2-7, with D uncertain. V lost 0 bases and J 7 bases, leaving 4 bases between the germline ends. CDR1 is LGHNA and CDR2 is YNFKEQ in the germline V gene. This CDR3 is built from 11 residues. The CDR3 loop reads CASSQDLEQYF. The CDR3 region has the DNA TGTGCCAGCAGCCAAGATCTGGAGCAGTACTTC.

This clone was seen only once. This chain uses TRBV5-1 with TRBJ1-3; D perhaps matches TRBD1 (6 bases). Trimming shortened V by 4 bases and J by 4 bases, and 18 bases separated the two germline ends. Germline lookup yields CDR1 SGHRS and CDR2 YFSETQ. The CDR3 contains 16 residues. The CDR3 loop reads CASSAGQFDSGNTIYF. The DNA of the CDR3 is TGCGCCAGCAGCGCCGGACAGTTTGACTCCGGAAACACCATATATTTT.

This chain links TRBV27 with TRBJ1-1; no firm D call. With 2 bases removed from V and 2 bases from J, the gap between germline ends came to 15 bases. This CDR3 is built from 16 residues. Germline lookup yields CDR1 MNHEY and CDR2 SMNVEV (reference sequence). The CDR3 protein is CASSLDIRTYNTEAFF. Here the CDR3 DNA reads TGTGCCAGCAGTTTAGACATCCGGACCTACAACACTGAAGCTTTCTTT.

The chain recombines TRBV28 with TRBJ1-2, with a tentative D call TRBD1 (5 bases). V dropped 7 bases and J dropped 8 bases, with 14 bases sitting between them. The CDR3 consists of 12 residues. CDR1 MDHEN and CDR2 SYDVKM come from the germline V gene. The CDR3, as DNA: TGTGCCAGCATCGGGCAGGGCGAGGGCTACACCTTC. This gives the protein CASIGQGEGYTF.

This rearrangement joins TRBV6-2 or TRBV6-3 to TRBJ1-1; D ambiguous. The V end lost 2 bases, the J end lost 1 base, and 8 bases lay between the germline ends. The length of the CDR3 is 14 residues. Germline-derived CDR1 and CDR2 are MNHEY and SVGEGT. The CDR3 nucleotides are TGTGCCAGCAGTTACCTCGGCGAGAACACTGAAGCTTTCTTT. Translation gives CASSYLGENTEAFF.

The chain couples TRBV7-8 to TRBJ2-7; either TRBD1 or TRBD2 may supply D (5 bases each). Per the germline V gene, CDR1 is SGHVS and CDR2 is FQNEAQ. The V end was cut by 1 base, the J end by 6 bases, with 10 bases between. The CDR3 length is 13 residues. The CDR3 reads CASSLDPGTEQYF. The CDR3 nucleotides read TGTGCCAGCAGCTTAGACCCAGGGACCGAGCAGTACTTC.

The chain couples TRBV19 to TRBJ1-5; no reliable D call. The germline V gene has CDR1 LNHDA and CDR2 SQIVND (reference sequence). The CDR3 runs 16 residues. The V gene lost 7 bases and the J gene lost 2 bases, with 18 bases spanning the gap. As DNA, the CDR3 is TGTGCCAGTACTCCCTTTGCCTTACAGCGCAATCAGCCCCAGCATTTT. Amino acid sequence: CASTPFALQRNQPQHF.

This clone was seen a handful of times. The sample contains more than one DNA sequence encoding this CDR3. The chain links TRBV11-3 to TRBJ1-4, with D possibly TRBD1 on 5 matching bases. This CDR3 is built from 14 residues. Trimming shortened V by 3 bases and J by 3 bases, and 8 bases separated the two germline ends. Germline V gene sequence: CDR1 SGHNT, CDR2 YENEEA. CDR3 amino acids: CASSLGRANEKLFF. The CDR3 DNA sequence: TGTGCCAGCAGCTTGGGGCGGGCTAATGAAAAACTGTTTTTT.

A single count supports this clone. This rearrangement joins TRBV9 to TRBJ2-7; the D gene could be TRBD1 or TRBD2 (5 bases each). With 4 bases removed from V and 0 bases from J, the gap between germline ends came to 11 bases. Germline V gene data show CDR1 as SGDLS and CDR2 as YYNGEE. CDR3 length: 14 residues. The CDR3 region has the DNA TGTGCCAGCAGCCCAAGGGACGGCTCCTACGAGCAGTACTTC. Its protein is CASSPRDGSYEQYF.

The chain employs TRBV5-1 and TRBJ1-2, with TRBD1 identical over 8 bases. Germline-derived CDR1 and CDR2 are SGHRS and YFSETQ. The CDR3 extends over 15 amino acids. After removal of 4 bases from V and 7 bases from J, the junction contained 12 bases not matched to a gene. The CDR3 region is CASSPPAGGGLGYTF. The DNA of the CDR3 is TGCGCCAGCAGCCCCCCCGCAGGGGGCGGTCTTGGCTACACCTTC.

The chain recombines TRBV7-8 with TRBJ2-7; 10 bases are a match to TRBD2. This CDR3 is built from 15 residues. Trimming removed 5 bases from V and 3 bases from J; junction bases left unmatched: 7. Germline CDR1 is SGHVS and CDR2 is FQNEAQ. This CDR3 is CASSKELAGNYEQYF. The CDR3 DNA sequence: TGTGCCAGCAGCAAGGAACTAGCGGGGAACTACGAGCAGTACTTC.

The gene calls are TRBV4-2 and TRBJ1-6, with D hard to call. The CDR3 extends over 14 amino acids. The germline V gene encodes CDR1 LGHNA and CDR2 YNFKEQ. With 1 base removed from V and 9 bases from J, the gap between germline ends came to 10 bases. CDR3 in DNA: TGTGCCAGCAGCCAAGCTGTGCAGGTTTCACCCCTCCACTTT. It translates to CASSQAVQVSPLHF.

This clone was seen a few times. The V and J genes are TRBV30 and TRBJ1-1, with D perhaps TRBD1 (6 bases). Germline V gene lookup returns CDR1 GTSNPN and CDR2 SVGIG (reference sequence). This CDR3 has 13 residues. The germline V and J ends were trimmed by 4 bases and 4 bases, with 13 bases remaining between them. CDR3 sequence (DNA): TGTGCCTGGAATCTACAGGGAACCACTGAAGCTTTCTTT. Translated: CAWNLQGTTEAFF. Full variable domain (outside the CDR3, taken from reference TRBV30 and TRBJ1-1): SQTIHQWPATLVQPVGSPLSLECTVEGTSNPNLYWYRQAAGRGLQLLFYSVGIGQISSEVPQNLSASRPQDRQFILSSKKLLLSDSGFYLCAWNLQGTTEAFFGQGTRLTVV.

Written as DNA, the CDR3 is TGTGCCAGCAGCCTAGGACAGTTTGACTCGGGCTACACCTTC. This translates into CASSLGQFDSGYTF. The chain combines TRBV14 with TRBJ1-2, with a possible D match to TRBD1 (6 bases). CDR1 SGHDN and CDR2 FVKESK come from the germline V gene. This CDR3 spans 14 amino acids. V was trimmed by 4 bases and J by 8 bases, leaving 17 bases between them.

This sequence joins TRBV25-1 and TRBJ2-2; no clear D gene. In germline, CDR1 is MGHDK, CDR2 SYGVNS. This CDR3 spans 16 amino acids. With 0 bases removed from V and 6 bases from J, the gap between germline ends came to 14 bases. The CDR3 nucleotides are TGTGCCAGCAGTGAATATACCCGAGCCTCCGCCGGGGAGCTGTTTTTT. Protein: CASSEYTRASAGELFF.

J is TRBJ2-3 and V is TRBV7-9; D assignment may be TRBD1 or TRBD2 (5 bases each). Germline assignment: CDR1 SEHNR and CDR2 FQNEAQ (reference sequence). This CDR3 has 15 amino acids. Between the trimmed V and J ends, which lost 5 bases and 7 bases, there was a span of 19 bases. CDR3 sequence (DNA): TGTGCCAGCAGCACAACTAGGGGAGCCCCCAATACGCAGTATTTT. Translating it yields CASSTTRGAPNTQYF.

The chain is built from TRBV2 and TRBJ2-5; unclear D gene. This CDR3 spans 11 amino acids. V lost 11 bases, J lost 5 bases, and 12 bases lay in between. Germline V gene sequence: CDR1 SNHLY, CDR2 FYNNEI. The CDR3 DNA follows: TGTGCCCACGGAGTGAGGGAGACCCAGTACTTC. Protein product: CAHGVRETQYF.

This chain connects TRBV18 to TRBJ2-7; 8 bases are shared with TRBD1. Germline V CDR1 and CDR2: KGHSH, LQKENI. V lost 6 bases, J lost 2 bases, and 3 bases stayed unmatched. The CDR3 length is 13 residues. The CDR3 here is CASSDRDAYEQYF. The CDR3 bases are TGTGCCAGCTCGGACAGGGACGCCTACGAGCAGTACTTC.

The J gene is TRBJ2-7, the V gene TRBV4-1; D is undetermined. This CDR3 is built from 12 residues. V was trimmed by 1 base and J by 5 bases, leaving 6 bases between them. CDR1 and CDR2 from the germline V gene are MGHRA and YSYEKL. The CDR3: CASSQGPDEQYF. CDR3 DNA sequence: TGCGCCAGCAGCCAAGGGCCGGACGAGCAGTACTTC.

The V gene is TRBV5-4, the J gene TRBJ2-7; D unresolved. The CDR3 is 15 residues long. Trimming pared 5 bases from V and 2 bases from J, leaving 17 bases between. CDR1 and CDR2 (germline): SGHNT, YYREEE (reference sequence). Here the CDR3 reads CASRIGPETTYEQYF. The CDR3, as DNA: TGTGCCAGCAGGATCGGGCCAGAAACTACCTACGAGCAGTACTTC.

This chain uses TRBV6-5 with TRBJ2-7; 7 positions match TRBD2. The CDR3 is 15 amino acids. The germline V gene has CDR1 MNHEY and CDR2 SVGAGI. Trimming cost V 6 bases and J 3 bases; bases outside gene matches: 11. CDR3 loop: CASRPQRLAIYEQYF. CDR3 sequence (DNA): TGTGCCAGCAGACCCCAGAGACTAGCTATCTACGAGCAGTACTTC.

The chain recombines TRBV19 with TRBJ1-5; D remains unclear. CDR1 LNHDA and CDR2 SQIVND come from the germline V gene (reference sequence). V was cut by 8 bases and J by 0 bases, with 5 bases left in between. The CDR3 is made up of 12 amino acids. This chain's CDR3 is CASSRSNQPQHF. CDR3 bases: TGTGCCAGTTCACGTAGCAATCAGCCCCAGCATTTT.

This clone was found once. The rearrangement joins TRBV7-2 to TRBJ2-2; TRBD2 matches 8 bases. Per germline, CDR1 SGHTA and CDR2 FQGNSA. CDR3 length: 15 residues. V shed 5 bases, J shed 4 bases, and the junction held 6 bases outside the gene matches. The CDR3 protein is CASSPQTSATGELFF. CDR3 nucleotides: TGTGCCAGCAGCCCCCAGACTAGCGCCACCGGGGAGCTGTTTTTT.

V is TRBV9 and J is TRBJ2-2; no clear D gene. Trimming pared 0 bases from V and 4 bases from J, leaving 13 bases between. The CDR3 covers 16 residues. CDR1 and CDR2 (germline): SGDLS, YYNGEE. CDR3 loop: CASSVAGPASTGELFF. The CDR3 nucleotides read TGTGCCAGCAGCGTAGCTGGGCCAGCGAGCACCGGGGAGCTGTTTTTT.

The gene calls are TRBV11-3 and TRBJ2-7; no clear D gene. The germline V and J ends were trimmed by 5 bases and 0 bases, with 5 bases remaining between them. CDR3 length: 12 residues. Germline loops: CDR1 SGHNT, CDR2 YENEEA. The CDR3 region has the DNA TGTGCCAGCAGCCGGGCCTCCTACGAGCAGTACTTC. Protein: CASSRASYEQYF.

This chain connects TRBV2 to TRBJ1-3, with TRBD1 identical over 7 bases. This CDR3 spans 14 amino acids. V lost 5 bases and J lost 4; bases outside the gene matches: 5. CDR1 is SNHLY and CDR2 is FYNNEI in the germline V gene. The CDR3 sequence: CASSRQGAGNTIYF. CDR3 sequence (DNA): TGTGCCAGCAGTAGACAGGGAGCCGGAAACACCATATATTTT.